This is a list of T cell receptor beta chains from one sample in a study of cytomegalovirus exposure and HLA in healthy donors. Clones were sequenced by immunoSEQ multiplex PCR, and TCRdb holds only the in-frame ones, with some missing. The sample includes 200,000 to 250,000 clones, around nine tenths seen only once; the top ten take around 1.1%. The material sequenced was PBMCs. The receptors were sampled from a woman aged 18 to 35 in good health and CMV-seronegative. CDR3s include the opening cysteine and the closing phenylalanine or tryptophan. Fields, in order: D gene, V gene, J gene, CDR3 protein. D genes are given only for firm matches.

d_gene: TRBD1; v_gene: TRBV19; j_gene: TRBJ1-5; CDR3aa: CASESGGNQPQHF
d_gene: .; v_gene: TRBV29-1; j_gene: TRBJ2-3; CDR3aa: CSVEGPVRLDTQYF
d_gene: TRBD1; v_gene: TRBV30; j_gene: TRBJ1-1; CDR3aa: CAWTWTGMNTEAFF
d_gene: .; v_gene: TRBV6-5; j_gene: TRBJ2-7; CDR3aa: CASRIRSLSYEQYF
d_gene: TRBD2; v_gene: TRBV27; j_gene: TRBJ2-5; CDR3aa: CASSLRVGGRTSGQETQYF
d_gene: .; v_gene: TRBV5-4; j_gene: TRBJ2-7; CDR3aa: CASSSLMGAGEGYEQYF
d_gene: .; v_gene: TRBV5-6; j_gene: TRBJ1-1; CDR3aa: CASSSWNTEAFF
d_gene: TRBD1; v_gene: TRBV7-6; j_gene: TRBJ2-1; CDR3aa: CASSSRRGLNEQFF
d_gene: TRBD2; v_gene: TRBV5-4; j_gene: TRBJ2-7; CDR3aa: CASSARTSRSYEQYF
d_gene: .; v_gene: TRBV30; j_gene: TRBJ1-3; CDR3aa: CALSWGAGNTIYF
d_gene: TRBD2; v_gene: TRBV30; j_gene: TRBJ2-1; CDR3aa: CAWGTLPSGRTNEQFF
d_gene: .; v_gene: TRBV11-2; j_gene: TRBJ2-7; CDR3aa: CASSLGPGAHYEQYF
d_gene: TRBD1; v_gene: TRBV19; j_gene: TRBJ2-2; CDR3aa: CASIQGQGATGELFF
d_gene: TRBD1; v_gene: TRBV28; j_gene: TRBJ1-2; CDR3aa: CASSPVPGQRGYTF
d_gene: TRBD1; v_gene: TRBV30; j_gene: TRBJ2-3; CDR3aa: CAWSDGTGGPDTQYF
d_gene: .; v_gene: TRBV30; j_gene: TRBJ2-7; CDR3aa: CAWRKVTGLVYEQYF
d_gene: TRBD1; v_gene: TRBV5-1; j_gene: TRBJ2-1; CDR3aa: CASSWDRDNEQFF
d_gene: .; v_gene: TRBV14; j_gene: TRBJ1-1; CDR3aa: CASSQQFTEAFF
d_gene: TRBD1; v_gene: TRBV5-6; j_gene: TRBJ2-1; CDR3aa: CASSVRLGTVGQYNEQFF
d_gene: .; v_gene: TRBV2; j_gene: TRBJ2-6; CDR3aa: CASTQDGSSGANVLTF
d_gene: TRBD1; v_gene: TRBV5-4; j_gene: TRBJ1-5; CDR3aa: CASSLGPDRGKSQPQHF
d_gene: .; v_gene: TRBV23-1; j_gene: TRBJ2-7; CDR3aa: CASSPPRRGRCYEQYF
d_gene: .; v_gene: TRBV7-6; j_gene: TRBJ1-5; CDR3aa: CASSLGGEGNQPQHF
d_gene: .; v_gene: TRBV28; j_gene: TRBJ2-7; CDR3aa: CASSPIWGSLSSYEQYF
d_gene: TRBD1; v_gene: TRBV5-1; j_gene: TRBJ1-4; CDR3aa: CASSLEGQGAGEKLFF
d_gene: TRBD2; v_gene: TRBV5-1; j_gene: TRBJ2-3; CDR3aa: CASSLVVAGPTDTQYF
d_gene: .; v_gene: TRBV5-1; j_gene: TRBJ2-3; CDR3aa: CASSLVRDTQYF
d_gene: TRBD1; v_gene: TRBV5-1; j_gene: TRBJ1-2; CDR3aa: CASGLDRDLNKLYGYTF
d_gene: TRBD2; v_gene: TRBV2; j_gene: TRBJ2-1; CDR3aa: CASSPLTSGVTNEQFF
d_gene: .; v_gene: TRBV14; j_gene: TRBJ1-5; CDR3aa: CASSQGRGNQPQHF
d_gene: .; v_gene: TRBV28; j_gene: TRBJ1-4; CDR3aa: CASSYGAGDGKLFF
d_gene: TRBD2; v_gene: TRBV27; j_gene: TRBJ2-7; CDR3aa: CASSSPSTSEQGEQYF
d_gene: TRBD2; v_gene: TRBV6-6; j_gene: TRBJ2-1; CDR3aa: CASSYSIAGVRDEQFF
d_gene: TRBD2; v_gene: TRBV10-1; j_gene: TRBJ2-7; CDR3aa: CASSESWVGGNEQYF
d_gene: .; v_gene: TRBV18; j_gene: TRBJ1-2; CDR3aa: CASSAGFGYGYTF
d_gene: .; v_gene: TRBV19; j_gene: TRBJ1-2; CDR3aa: CASSILGVGYGYTF
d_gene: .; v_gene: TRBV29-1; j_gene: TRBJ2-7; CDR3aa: CSVGGPDSYEQYF
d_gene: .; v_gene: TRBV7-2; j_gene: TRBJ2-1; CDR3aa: CASTGESSYNEQFF
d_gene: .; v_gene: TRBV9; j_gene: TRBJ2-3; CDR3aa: CASSVGQGVGTDTQYF
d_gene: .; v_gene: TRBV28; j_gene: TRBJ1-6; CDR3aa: CASSITGQNSPLHF
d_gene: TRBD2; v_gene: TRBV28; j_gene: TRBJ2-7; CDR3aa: CASSYLAGIDEQYF
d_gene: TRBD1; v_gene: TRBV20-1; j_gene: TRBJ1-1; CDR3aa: CSARQGKAFF
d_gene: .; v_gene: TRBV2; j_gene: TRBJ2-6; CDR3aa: CAGSRTASGANVLTF
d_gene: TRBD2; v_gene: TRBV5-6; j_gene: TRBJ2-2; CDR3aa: CASSFFRTGGTGELFF
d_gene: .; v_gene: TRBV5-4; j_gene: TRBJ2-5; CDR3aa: CASSFPGEGETQYF
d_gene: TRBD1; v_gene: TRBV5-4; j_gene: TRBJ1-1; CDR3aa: CASSPRQGAPLKAFF
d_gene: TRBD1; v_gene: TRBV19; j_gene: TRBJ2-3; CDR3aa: CASSNRDSPDTQYF
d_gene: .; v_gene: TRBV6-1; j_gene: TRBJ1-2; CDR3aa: CASSVGVYGYTF
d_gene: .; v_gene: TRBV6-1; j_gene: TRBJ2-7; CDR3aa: CASSEPDRAYEQYF
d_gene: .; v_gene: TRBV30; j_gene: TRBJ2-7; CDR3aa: CAWSSDSYEQYF
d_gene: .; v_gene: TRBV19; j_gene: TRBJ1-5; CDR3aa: CASSIWATGWAPNQPQHF
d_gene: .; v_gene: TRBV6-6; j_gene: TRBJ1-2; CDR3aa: CASSYSGQDYGYTF
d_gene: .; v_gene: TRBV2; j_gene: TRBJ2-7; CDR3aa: CASSGGITFYEQYF
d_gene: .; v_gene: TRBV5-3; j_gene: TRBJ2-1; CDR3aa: CARSPPLRGPSSYNEQFF
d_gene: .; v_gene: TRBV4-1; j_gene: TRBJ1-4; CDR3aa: CASSQDRGFANEKLFF
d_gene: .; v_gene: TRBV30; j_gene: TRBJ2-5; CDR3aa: CAWNSNYQETQYF
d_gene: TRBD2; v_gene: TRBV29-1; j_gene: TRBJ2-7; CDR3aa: CSVLKLAGISYEQYF
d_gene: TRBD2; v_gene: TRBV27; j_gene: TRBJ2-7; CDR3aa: CASSRSPGLAAYEQYF
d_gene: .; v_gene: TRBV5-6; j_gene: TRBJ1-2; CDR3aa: CASSLTGSYGYTF
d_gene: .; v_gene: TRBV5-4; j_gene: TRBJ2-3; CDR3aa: CASNTIDRPRGSDTQYF